The 27 T cell receptor beta chains below come from one sample, sequenced in a study of human T cells and chemical hapten exposure. Individual cDNA molecules had unique molecular identifiers attached to them by the library. TCRdb recomputed calls from the reads with MiXCR, one row per CDR3 protein. The table lists about 120,000 distinct CDR3 sequences, about 8.9% of them singletons, with roughly 1.5% in the top ten. The starting material, unfractionated whole blood, was used for total RNA extraction. What was sequenced was whole blood. The origin of the receptors is a human donor in good health. Some clones in this sample may be carry-over from other donors' samples.

The chain links TRBV29-1 to TRBJ2-2, with D maybe TRBD2 (5 bases). The V end was cut by 4 bases, the J end by 2 bases, with 8 bases between. Germline lookup yields CDR1 SQVTM and CDR2 ANQGSEA. This CDR3 comprises 13 residues. The CDR3 sequence: CSVGGYNTGELFF. The DNA for the CDR3 is TGCAGCGTTGGAGGGTACAACACCGGGGAGCTGTTTTTT.

This clonotype was seen only a few times. The genes are TRBV20-1 and TRBJ2-7, with D possibly matching TRBD2 (5 bases). Trimming stripped 3 bases from V and 4 bases from J, with 13 bases between. The CDR3 is 13 amino acids. The V gene's germline CDR1 is DFQATT and CDR2 SNEGSKA (reference sequence). CDR3 in amino acids: CSARWRNSYEQYF. CDR3 in DNA: TGCAGTGCTAGGTGGAGGAATTCGTACGAGCAGTACTTC.

This clonotype occurred many times. The chain joins TRBV12-3 or TRBV12-4 to TRBJ1-3, with 7 bases lining up with TRBD1. The CDR3 consists of 17 residues. J lost 0 bases, V lost 6 bases, and 11 bases had no gene match. The CDR3, as DNA: TGTGCCAGCAGCCACCGTCGAGGGGGCTCCTCTGGAAACACCATATATTTT. Its protein product is CASSHRRGGSSGNTIYF.

This clonotype has only a few counts. V is TRBV10-3 and J is TRBJ2-7; 11 nucleotides match TRBD1. Unmatched junction bases numbered 7, after V lost 3 bases and J lost 6 bases. CDR1 is ENHRY, CDR2 SYGVKD, per germline. This CDR3 spans 15 amino acids. The CDR3 sequence: CAISEGGQGVAEQYF. In DNA, the CDR3 is TGTGCCATCAGTGAAGGGGGACAGGGGGTCGCCGAGCAGTACTTC.

This clonotype was recorded a few times. The chain is built from TRBV20-1 and TRBJ2-7; no reliable D call. The CDR3 sequence is 12 residues long. V shed 2 bases and J shed 0 bases, with 5 bases lying between them. CDR1 and CDR2 from the germline V gene are DFQATT and SNEGSKA (reference sequence). The CDR3 DNA follows: TGCAGTGCTAGACAGAGCTCCTACGAGCAGTACTTC. It codes for CSARQSSYEQYF.

J is TRBJ2-7 and V is TRBV2; unclear D gene. Germline-derived CDR1 and CDR2 are SNHLY and FYNNEI. The length of the CDR3 is 11 residues. The ends were cut back, 8 bases at V and 2 bases at J, with 7 bases in the middle. The CDR3 region has the DNA TGTGCCAGCGCAAAAACCTACGAGCAGTACTTC. Translating gives CASAKTYEQYF. Drawing the rest from reference TRBV2 and TRBJ2-7, the complete variable domain is EPEVTQTPSHQVTQMGQEVILRCVPISNHLYFYWYRQILGQKVEFLVSFYNNEISEKSEIFDDQFSVERPDGSNFTLKIRSTKLEDSAMYFCASAKTYEQYFGPGTRLTVT.

The table lists this clonotype with many counts. The rearrangement links TRBV6-5 to TRBJ2-7; no definite D call. The CDR3 spans 12 residues. Germline V gives CDR1 MNHEY, CDR2 SVGAGI. V dropped 6 bases and J dropped 3 bases, with 9 bases sitting between them. The CDR3 here is CASSTIDYEQYF. The DNA of the CDR3 is TGTGCCAGCAGCACAATAGACTACGAGCAGTACTTC.

In this sample, this clonotype turned up many times. This chain links TRBV7-2 with TRBJ1-2, with 9 bases matching TRBD1. This CDR3 is built from 15 residues. V lost 5 bases and J lost 2; bases outside the gene matches: 6. Per the germline V gene, CDR1 is SGHTA and CDR2 is FQGNSA. The CDR3 loop reads CASSPGQGRNYGYTF. The DNA of the CDR3 is TGTGCCAGCAGCCCAGGACAGGGGCGGAACTATGGCTACACCTTC.

V gene TRBV29-1 combines with J gene TRBJ1-1; D is unclear. Germline V gives CDR1 SQVTM, CDR2 ANQGSEA. CDR3 length: 13 amino acids. V dropped 4 bases and J dropped 0 bases, with 9 bases sitting between them. The CDR3 sequence is CSVAKVMNTEAFF. For the CDR3, the DNA is TGCAGCGTTGCGAAAGTCATGAACACTGAAGCTTTCTTT.

This clonotype has a handful of counts. The chain couples TRBV19 to TRBJ2-7; D is possibly TRBD1 (6 bases). Trimming took off 6 bases at V and 0 bases at J, with 9 bases between the two ends. This CDR3 contains 13 residues. Germline CDR1 reads LNHDA; CDR2 reads SQIVND (reference sequence). The CDR3 DNA reads TGTGCCAGTAGCCCCAGGGGCTCCTACGAGCAGTACTTC. Translation gives CASSPRGSYEQYF.

This clonotype was found many times. The chain couples TRBV20-1 to TRBJ1-2; 11 bases are a match to TRBD1. V was pared by 5 bases and J by 4 bases, with 6 bases of the junction left unmatched. Germline V lookup: CDR1 DFQATT, CDR2 SNEGSKA (reference sequence). CDR3 length: 14 residues. The CDR3 sequence: CSAPGTGGLYGYTF. CDR3 coding DNA: TGCAGTGCTCCCGGGACAGGGGGACTCTATGGCTACACCTTC.

This sequence joins TRBV5-1 and TRBJ1-5; D is unresolved. CDR3 length equals 13 residues. V gave up 1 base and J gave up 0 bases, with 2 bases separating them. Germline CDR1 reads SGHRS; CDR2 reads YFSETQ. The CDR3 nucleotides read TGCGCCAGCAGCTTGCATAGCAATCAGCCCCAGCATTTT. It encodes CASSLHSNQPQHF.

The chain recombines TRBV5-1 with TRBJ2-1; no reliable D call. The V gene's germline CDR1 is SGHRS and CDR2 YFSETQ. Between the trimmed V and J ends, which lost 1 base and 4 bases, there was a span of 12 bases. The CDR3 has 15 amino acids. The CDR3 bases are TGCGCCAGCAGCTTGTCGCCCGGCGAATACAATGAGCAGTTCTTC. Translated: CASSLSPGEYNEQFF.

The rearrangement uses TRBV7-9 and TRBJ1-5; TRBD1 aligns across 7 bases. The CDR3 has 18 residues. Germline CDR1 reads SEHNR; CDR2 reads FQNEAQ (reference sequence). Trimming at V came to 8 bases and at J to 0 bases, leaving 16 bases not matched to a gene. CDR3 coding DNA: TGTGCCAGCGCGAATGACAGGGAATCGGGGAATAGCAATCAGCCCCAGCATTTT. Translation gives CASANDRESGNSNQPQHF.

This clonotype was found a few times. CDR3: CASRLAAVEGFGNTIYF. CDR3 DNA: TGTGCAAGTCGCTTAGCGGCCGTGGAGGGGTTTGGAAACACCATATATTTT. The chain uses TRBV12-2 and TRBJ1-3. TRBV12-2 has pseudogene status. The CDR3 contains 17 residues.

This clonotype occurred a few times. The chain combines TRBV4-2 with TRBJ2-7; 8 bases align to TRBD1. V gave up 1 base and J gave up 3 bases; unmatched junction bases: 5. The CDR3 is 15 amino acids. Germline V gene lookup returns CDR1 LGHNA and CDR2 YNFKEQ. The CDR3: CASSQAFGTGYEQYF. The DNA of the CDR3 is TGTGCCAGCAGCCAAGCGTTCGGGACAGGCTACGAGCAGTACTTC.

This clonotype came up many times. The J gene is TRBJ1-5, the V gene TRBV6-1, with no clear D. V shed 6 bases and J shed 7 bases, with 16 bases lying between them. This CDR3 region has 14 residues. In germline, CDR1 is MNHNS, CDR2 SASEGT. The CDR3, as DNA: TGTGCCAGCAGACCTGGTTTTCAAGGGCAGCCCCAGCATTTT. Encoded protein: CASRPGFQGQPQHF.

CDR3 in DNA: TGTGCCAGCAGCTACCGGGACAGGGACTACCCGAGCTCCTACAATGAGCAGTTCTTC. Translated, it gives CASSYRDRDYPSSYNEQFF. The V gene is TRBV7-9, the J gene TRBJ2-1; TRBD1 agrees at 9 bases. The CDR3 spans 19 residues. Per the germline V gene, CDR1 is SEHNR and CDR2 is FQNEAQ (reference sequence). V dropped 4 bases and J dropped 0; count of bases not matched to a gene: 13.

This chain connects TRBV2 to TRBJ2-4, with D possibly being TRBD2 (6 bases). The CDR3 runs 17 residues. CDR1 and CDR2 from the germline V gene are SNHLY and FYNNEI. V dropped 7 bases and J dropped 8 bases, with 27 bases sitting between them. The CDR3 nucleotides read TGTGCCAGCACCCCCGGGGGTGGGCGCGGTGTTGGTGACATTCAGTACTTC. Amino acids: CASTPGGGRGVGDIQYF.

This clonotype has a count of ten or more. The CDR3 region has the DNA TGTGCCAGCAGAACCACAGCGTCGACTAACTATGGCTACACCTTC. Translating it yields CASRTTASTNYGYTF. The chain joins TRBV6-2 or TRBV6-3 to TRBJ1-2; no clear D. V was pared by 6 bases and J by 0 bases, with 14 bases between. The V gene's germline CDR1 is MNHEY and CDR2 SVGEGT. This CDR3 is built from 15 residues.

This clonotype was recorded at least ten times. The chain employs TRBV12-3 or TRBV12-4 and TRBJ1-6, with D unclear. The length of the CDR3 is 14 residues. The germline V and J ends were trimmed by 6 bases and 10 bases, with 16 bases remaining between them. CDR3 residues: CASSKILPGSPLHF. The CDR3 DNA reads as TGTGCCAGCAGCAAGATACTCCCTGGGTCACCCCTCCACTTT.

J is TRBJ2-1 and V is TRBV5-1; 9 bases fit TRBD2. In germline, CDR1 is SGHRS, CDR2 YFSETQ. The ends lost 3 bases at V and 5 bases at J; junction bases unmatched: 9. This CDR3 spans 16 amino acids. As DNA, the CDR3 is TGCGCCAGCAGCTGGGGGTTAGCGGGAGTCGACAATGAGCAGTTCTTC. Its translation is CASSWGLAGVDNEQFF.

The sample holds many counts of this clonotype. The chain couples TRBV6-4 to TRBJ2-1, with a weak D call TRBD2 (7 bases). Germline CDR1 reads MRHNA; CDR2 reads SNTAGT. This CDR3 comprises 23 residues. V lost 0 bases and J 5 bases, leaving 35 bases between the germline ends. The CDR3 region is CASSDSCWVILRRGGSGHNEQFF. The CDR3 bases are TGTGCCAGCAGTGACTCATGTTGGGTGATACTCCGTAGGGGGGGGAGTGGGCACAATGAGCAGTTCTTC.

The genes are TRBV5-1 and TRBJ1-1; perhaps TRBD1 as D (5 bases). CDR1 is SGHRS and CDR2 is YFSETQ in the germline V gene. The germline V and J ends were trimmed by 4 bases and 1 base, with 8 bases remaining between them. This CDR3 comprises 13 residues. The CDR3 sequence: CASSTDTNTEAFF. The CDR3 nucleotides are TGCGCCAGCAGCACGGACACGAACACTGAAGCTTTCTTT.

V and J are TRBV5-6 and TRBJ2-1; D call uncertain. The germline V and J ends were trimmed by 6 bases and 9 bases, with 10 bases remaining between them. Germline-derived CDR1 and CDR2 are SGHDT and YYEEEE. This CDR3 region has 11 residues. CDR3 sequence: CASTGSAEQFF. The CDR3 DNA is TGTGCCAGCACCGGATCGGCTGAGCAGTTCTTC.

This clonotype was counted only a few times. The gene calls are TRBV7-3 and TRBJ2-1; D could derive from TRBD1 or TRBD2 (5 bases each). The CDR3 runs 13 residues. The germline V and J ends were trimmed by 0 bases and 11 bases, with 11 bases remaining between them. Germline values: CDR1 SGHTA, CDR2 FQGTGA. The CDR3 is CASSLTEWGQQFF. The CDR3 DNA is TGTGCCAGCAGCTTAACGGAGTGGGGACAGCAGTTCTTC. The whole variable domain, remainder taken from reference TRBV7-3 and TRBJ2-1, is GAGVSQTPSNKVTEKGKYVELRCDPISGHTALYWYRQSLGQGPEFLIYFQGTGAADDSGLPNDRFFAVRPEGSVSTLKIQRTERGDSAVYLCASSLTEWGQQFFGPGTRLTVL.

The rearrangement joins TRBV3-1 to TRBJ2-7; TRBD1 might be the D (6 bases). CDR1 is LGHDT and CDR2 is YNNKEL in the germline V gene (reference sequence). The CDR3 contains 12 residues. The V end was cut by 3 bases, the J end by 7 bases, with 10 bases between. CDR3 sequence (DNA): TGTGCCAGCAGCCAGGACAGCTGGGAGCAGTACTTC. It codes for CASSQDSWEQYF.